This entry features one TCR beta chain sequence. No antigen is known for it. Repertoires were generated with immunoSEQ multiplex PCR, while TCRdb's copy carries only in-frame clones and drops some. In the table there are more than 95,000 clones, around 88% of which are singletons. Germline CDR1 SGHRS, CDR2 YFSETQ. This CDR3 comprises 15 residues. V was pared by 4 bases and J by 5 bases, with 15 bases between. This record belongs to a study of PD-L1 blockade in urothelial cancer. About the research overall: Blood was analyzed 3 weeks (second dose) and 6 weeks after treatment start. Typically, measured as a median, blood samples had 140,000 or so T cells. General study results and limits: Lower than median blood TCR clonality before treatment predicted better survival.

Specified time point: peripheral blood 6 weeks after treatment start. The starting material was PBMCs, obtained around atezolizumab (anti-PD-L1) treatment. The TCR was taken from a man aged 45-65 years with urothelial cancer. This chain links TRBV5-1 with TRBJ1-4; D remains ambiguous. The CDR3 region has the DNA TGCGCCAGCAGCAGCGGCGGTGGAGGGAATGAAAAACTGTTTTTT. Translating gives CASSSGGGGNEKLFF.